This TCR beta chain was recorded in a study of blood T cell repertoires in COVID-19. Study at large: The origin of the acute and convalescent COVID-19 samples was the United States, Italy and Spain.

CDR1 and CDR2 from the germline V gene are SGHAT and FQNNGV. Trimming stripped 3 bases from V and 6 bases from J, with 18 bases between. The CDR3 consists of 16 residues. This clone showed up many times. This table comes from immunoSEQ multiplex PCR, and its TCRdb copy is limited to in-frame clones, with some not included. The sample shows 150,000 to 160,000 clones, roughly 80% of them seen only once. This TCR was sampled from a man older than 75 with acute or convalescent COVID-19. Sample: peripheral blood. The chain combines TRBV11-2 with TRBJ2-1, with D possibly matching TRBD2 (6 bases). CDR3 residues: CASSFVGASAVNEQFF. The CDR3 region has the DNA TGTGCCAGCAGCTTCGTAGGTGCTAGCGCGGTCAATGAGCAGTTCTTC.